Following are 21 T cell receptor beta chains from one sample sequenced in a study of ipilimumab plus nivolumab after autologous stem cell transplantation. Some clones are missing from TCRdb's copy, which holds only in-frame ones; the method was immunoSEQ multiplex PCR. The sample includes tens of thousands of clones, over 80% seen only once; the top ten take around 2%. This material consisted of PBMCs, taken in a trial of ipilimumab plus nivolumab as post-transplant consolidation. The receptor set was obtained from a male donor with diffuse large B-cell lymphoma.

This sequence joins TRBV11-1 and TRBJ2-7, with TRBD2 as a possible D gene (6 bases). The CDR3 covers 14 residues. Trimming stripped 4 bases from V and 0 bases from J, with 10 bases between. The germline V gene encodes CDR1 SGHAT and CDR2 FQDESV (reference sequence). CDR3 DNA sequence: TGTGCCAGCAGCTACGGGGGTGACTCCTACGAGCAGTACTTC. The encoded protein is CASSYGGDSYEQYF. The full variable domain, its missing parts supplied by reference TRBV11-1 and TRBJ2-7, is EAEVAQSPRYKITEKSQAVAFWCDPISGHATLYWYRQILGQGPELLVQFQDESVVDDSQLPKDRFSAERLKGVDSTLKIQPAELGDSAMYLCASSYGGDSYEQYFGPGTRLTVT.

The chain uses TRBV6-5 and TRBJ2-1, with D perhaps matching TRBD1 (5 bases). There are 15 residues in the CDR3. Trimming removed 6 bases from V and 0 bases from J, with 12 bases in between. CDR1 is MNHEY and CDR2 is SVGAGI in the germline V gene. For the CDR3, the DNA is TGTGCCAGCAGCCTCAGGGCTAGCTCCTACAATGAGCAGTTCTTC. Protein product: CASSLRASSYNEQFF.

The sample holds one count of this clone. V usage is TRBV21-1 and J usage is TRBJ1-5. TRBV21-1 is described as a pseudogene. The CDR3 is made up of 16 amino acids. Here the CDR3 reads CASLKFGNPVLQPQHF. CDR3 bases: TGTGCCAGTTTGAAATTCGGGAACCCGGTGCTCCAGCCCCAGCATTTT.

V usage is TRBV5-6 and J usage is TRBJ2-3; 11 bases are shared with TRBD2. The ends lost 8 bases at V and 1 base at J; junction bases unmatched: 9. CDR1 is SGHDT and CDR2 is YYEEEE in the germline V gene. The CDR3 has 16 residues. This CDR3 reads CASQYSGGAGTDTQYF. CDR3 nucleotide sequence: TGTGCCAGTCAATATAGCGGGGGGGCCGGCACAGATACGCAGTATTTT. Using reference TRBV5-6 and TRBJ2-3 for the parts outside the CDR3, the full variable domain is DAGVTQSPTHLIKTRGQQVTLRCSPKSGHDTVSWYQQALGQGPQFIFQYYEEEERQRGNFPDRFSGHQFPNYSSELNVNALLLGDSALYLCASQYSGGAGTDTQYFGPGTRLTVL.

This chain uses TRBV2 with TRBJ2-5; TRBD1 matches 9 bases. The V gene's germline CDR1 is SNHLY and CDR2 FYNNEI. Germline trimming cut 6 bases from V and 0 bases from J; bases unmatched to any gene: 5. The CDR3 is 15 amino acids. DNA of the CDR3: TGTGCCAGCAGGTCTGACAGGGGGGACCAAGAGACCCAGTACTTC. This translates into CASRSDRGDQETQYF.

A note on this clone: Other DNA sequences from this sample encode an identical CDR3 as well. J is TRBJ1-2 and V is TRBV7-9; D is undetermined. Looked up from germline, CDR1 is SEHNR and CDR2 is FQNEAQ (reference sequence). This CDR3 comprises 13 residues. Trimming left V 0 bases short and J 0 bases short, with 2 bases between. The DNA of the CDR3 is TGTGCCAGCAGCTTAGCATCTAACTATGGCTACACCTTC. Amino acid sequence: CASSLASNYGYTF.

The genes are TRBV5-1 and TRBJ2-3; TRBD2 matches at 12 bases. In germline, CDR1 is SGHRS, CDR2 YFSETQ. The CDR3 is 16 residues long. The J segment lost 2 bases and the V segment lost 5 bases, leaving 6 bases of the junction unmatched. CDR3 nucleotides: TGCGCCAGCAGAACTAGACTAGCGGGGGACACAGATACGCAGTATTTT. It specifies CASRTRLAGDTDTQYF.

CDR3 coding DNA: TGCGCCAGCGTCCGGGACTCCTACACCGGGGAGCTGTTTTTT. The encoded protein is CASVRDSYTGELFF. J is TRBJ2-2 and V is TRBV5-1; possibly TRBD2 for D (6 bases). The germline gives CDR1 SGHRS, CDR2 YFSETQ. Trimming removed 7 bases from V and 3 bases from J, with 13 bases in between. The CDR3 loop spans 14 amino acids.

The gene calls are TRBV2 and TRBJ2-7; 8 bases are shared with TRBD2. The CDR3 runs 16 residues. V lost 1 base to trimming and J lost 4 bases; unmatched junction nucleotides: 9. CDR1 SNHLY and CDR2 FYNNEI come from the germline V gene. The CDR3 spells CASSEGGTRHKYEQYF. In DNA form, the CDR3 reads TGTGCCAGCAGTGAAGGAGGGACTAGACATAAGTACGAGCAGTACTTC.

The J gene is TRBJ2-5, the V gene TRBV5-1, with 12 bases identical to TRBD2. V gave up 4 bases and J gave up 2 bases; unmatched junction bases: 6. This CDR3 has 16 amino acids. Germline V gene data show CDR1 as SGHRS and CDR2 as YFSETQ. CDR3 sequence: CASSQTSGGAQETQYF. The CDR3 DNA reads TGCGCCAGCAGCCAGACTAGCGGGGGAGCTCAAGAGACCCAGTACTTC. Full variable domain (rest looked up from reference TRBV5-1 and TRBJ2-5): KAGVTQTPRYLIKTRGQQVTLSCSPISGHRSVSWYQQTPGQGLQFLFEYFSETQRNKGNFPGRFSGRQFSNSRSEMNVSTLELGDSALYLCASSQTSGGAQETQYFGPGTRLLVL.

The chain uses TRBV5-6 and TRBJ1-3, with D unresolved. The CDR3 consists of 16 residues. Between the trimmed V and J ends, which lost 2 bases and 0 bases, there was a span of 12 bases. Germline assignment: CDR1 SGHDT and CDR2 YYEEEE. Here the CDR3 DNA reads TGTGCCAGCAGCTTCGCAGGACCTACCTCTGGAAACACCATATATTTT. Translated: CASSFAGPTSGNTIYF. Variable domain in full (rest from reference TRBV5-6 and TRBJ1-3): DAGVTQSPTHLIKTRGQQVTLRCSPKSGHDTVSWYQQALGQGPQFIFQYYEEEERQRGNFPDRFSGHQFPNYSSELNVNALLLGDSALYLCASSFAGPTSGNTIYFGEGSWLTVV.

The chain carries TRBV5-5 and TRBJ1-1, with D possibly being TRBD1 (5 bases). CDR1 and CDR2 from the germline V gene are SGHKS and YYEKEE (reference sequence). Trimming shortened V by 6 bases and J by 9 bases, and 18 bases separated the two germline ends. The length of the CDR3 is 13 residues. This CDR3 reads CASTPLGEGKAFF. CDR3 bases: TGTGCCAGCACCCCTTTAGGGGAAGGGAAAGCTTTCTTT.

With respect to this clone: One end of the junction does not line up with germline, which may come from a read error. The identical CDR3 is also encoded by other nucleotide sequences in the sample. The V gene is TRBV15, the J gene TRBJ2-7, with 10 bases aligning to TRBD1. Germline V gene lookup returns CDR1 LNHNV and CDR2 YYDKDF (reference sequence). There are 14 residues in the CDR3. CDR3 sequence reads: CATSRATGGGEQYF. The CDR3 bases are TGTGCCACCAGTAGAGCGACAGGGGGCGGTGAGCAGTACTTC.

The chain combines TRBV30 with TRBJ1-5, with 8 bases fitting TRBD1. The CDR3 is 11 amino acids. Germline lookup yields CDR1 GTSNPN and CDR2 SVGIG (reference sequence). V shed 1 base and J 11 bases; nucleotides not matched to a gene: 1. The CDR3 here is CAWSEDRAQHF. The DNA for the CDR3 is TGTGCCTGGAGTGAGGACAGGGCCCAGCATTTT.

The CDR3 is CASSPETGARGYTF. The CDR3 region has the DNA TGTGCCAGCTCACCTGAGACAGGGGCAAGGGGCTACACCTTC. This rearrangement joins TRBV18 to TRBJ1-2; TRBD1 agrees at 8 bases. The ends lost 3 bases at V and 8 bases at J; junction bases unmatched: 8. The CDR3 contains 14 residues. From germline, CDR1 is KGHSH and CDR2 LQKENI.

The V call is TRBV18, the J call TRBJ1-1, with a possible D match to TRBD1 (6 bases). V lost 6 bases to trimming and J lost 2 bases, with 13 bases between them. This CDR3 contains 14 residues. Germline lookup yields CDR1 KGHSH and CDR2 LQKENI. CDR3 amino acids: CASSLKGGNTEAFF. As DNA, the CDR3 is TGTGCCAGCTCTCTTAAGGGGGGAAACACTGAAGCTTTCTTT.

CDR3 amino acids: CASSPTGERSPLHF. The CDR3 DNA is TGTGCCAGCTCACCTACAGGGGAAAGATCACCCCTCCACTTT. The rearrangement uses TRBV18 and TRBJ1-6; the match to TRBD1 covers 7 bases. J lost 10 bases, V lost 3 bases, and 6 bases had no gene match. CDR1 KGHSH and CDR2 LQKENI come from the germline V gene. This CDR3 region has 14 residues.

This clone has a handful of counts. V gene TRBV5-1 combines with J gene TRBJ1-2; the D gene is possibly TRBD1 (6 bases). In germline, CDR1 is SGHRS, CDR2 YFSETQ. This CDR3 is 12 amino acids long. The V gene lost 0 bases and the J gene lost 6 bases, with 6 bases spanning the gap. The CDR3 DNA is TGCGCCAGCAGCTTGGCAGGGGATGGCTACACCTTC. It translates to CASSLAGDGYTF.

This chain links TRBV7-9 with TRBJ1-2; the match to TRBD1 covers 7 bases. CDR1 SEHNR and CDR2 FQNEAQ come from the germline V gene (reference sequence). Germline trimming cut 4 bases from V and 8 bases from J; bases unmatched to any gene: 10. This CDR3 is 14 amino acids long. The CDR3 DNA is TGTGCCAGCAGCTCCACAGACAGGGAGGAAGGCTACACCTTC. It specifies CASSSTDREEGYTF.

The chain carries TRBV5-8 and TRBJ1-5, with a possible D match to TRBD1 (6 bases). CDR3 length equals 13 residues. CDR1 and CDR2 (germline): SGHTS, YDEGEE. The CDR3 loop is CATSRGRGESQHF. The CDR3 nucleotides read TGTGCGACCTCACGGGGGCGGGGTGAATCCCAGCATTTT.

The rearrangement uses TRBV19 and TRBJ2-1; 9 nucleotides agree with TRBD1. CDR1 is LNHDA, CDR2 SQIVND, per germline (reference sequence). The CDR3 has 15 residues. V lost 6 bases, J lost 7 bases, and 10 bases stayed unmatched. CDR3 sequence (DNA): TGTGCCAGTAGCACCCCCGGACAGGGGACAAATGAGCAGTTCTTC. Its protein product is CASSTPGQGTNEQFF.